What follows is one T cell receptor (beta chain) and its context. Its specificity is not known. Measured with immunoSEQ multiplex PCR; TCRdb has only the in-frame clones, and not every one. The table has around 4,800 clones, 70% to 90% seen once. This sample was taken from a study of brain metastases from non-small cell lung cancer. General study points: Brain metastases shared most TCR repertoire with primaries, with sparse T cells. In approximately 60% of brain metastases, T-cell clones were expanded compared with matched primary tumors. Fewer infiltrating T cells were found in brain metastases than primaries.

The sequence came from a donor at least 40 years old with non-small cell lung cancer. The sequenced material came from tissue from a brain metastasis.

In DNA, the CDR3 is TGTGCCAGCAGCCACCGACCGGGACTAGCGTACTACGAGCAGTACTTC. Amino acid sequence: CASSHRPGLAYYEQYF. The chain carries TRBV28 and TRBJ2-7; 10 bases map to TRBD2. This CDR3 contains 16 residues. V shed 6 bases, J shed 3 bases, and the junction held 11 bases outside the gene matches. The germline CDR1 and CDR2 sequences are MDHEN and SYDVKM. The variable domain in full, completed from reference TRBV28 and TRBJ2-7, reads DVKVTQSSRYLVKRTGEKVFLECVQDMDHENMFWYRQDPGLGLRLIYFSYDVKMKEKGDIPEGYSVSREKKERFSLILESASTNQTSMYLCASSHRPGLAYYEQYFGPGTRLTVT.